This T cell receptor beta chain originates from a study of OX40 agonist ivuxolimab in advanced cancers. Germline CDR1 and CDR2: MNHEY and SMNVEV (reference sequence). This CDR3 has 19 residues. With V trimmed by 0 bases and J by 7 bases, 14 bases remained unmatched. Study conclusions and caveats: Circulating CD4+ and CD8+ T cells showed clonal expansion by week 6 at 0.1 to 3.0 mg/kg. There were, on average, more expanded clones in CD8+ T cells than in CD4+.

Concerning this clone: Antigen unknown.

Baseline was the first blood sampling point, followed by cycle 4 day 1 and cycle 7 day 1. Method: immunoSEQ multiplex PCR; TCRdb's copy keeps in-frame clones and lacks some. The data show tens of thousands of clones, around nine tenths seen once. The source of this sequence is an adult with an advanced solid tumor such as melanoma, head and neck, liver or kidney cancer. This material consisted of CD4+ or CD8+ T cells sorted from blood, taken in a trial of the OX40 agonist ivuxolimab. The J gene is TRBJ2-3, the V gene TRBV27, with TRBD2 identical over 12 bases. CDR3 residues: CASSLSEGLAGVKGNTQYF. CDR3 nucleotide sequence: TGTGCCAGCAGTTTATCGGAGGGACTAGCGGGCGTTAAGGGAAATACGCAGTATTTT.